This TCR beta chain was found in a study of cytomegalovirus exposure and HLA in healthy donors. Points from the study as a whole: Later findings reportedly placed an Asian-associated ancestry cluster below the approximately 700-donor mean for N-insertions. Being productive about 87% or about 30% of the time was typical of most TCR beta V segments in an earlier analysis.

The CDR3 covers 13 residues. Looked up from germline, CDR1 is SGHTA and CDR2 is FQGNSA. The germline V and J ends were trimmed by 3 bases and 7 bases, with 12 bases remaining between them. Primers for the PCR totalled 60 Vbeta and 13 Jbeta. Data came from immunoSEQ multiplex PCR; TCRdb stores just in-frame clones and leaves some out. The sample contains fewer than 150,000 clones, around 70% of which appear only once. About this clone itself: What it binds is not known.

The sample comprised PBMCs. The TCR comes from a woman younger than 45 in good health and CMV-seronegative. The V and J genes are TRBV7-2 and TRBJ1-1; D is undetermined. The CDR3 DNA reads TGTGCCAGCAGCTTCTCCGGGGAAGGTGAAGCTTTCTTT. Translation: CASSFSGEGEAFF.